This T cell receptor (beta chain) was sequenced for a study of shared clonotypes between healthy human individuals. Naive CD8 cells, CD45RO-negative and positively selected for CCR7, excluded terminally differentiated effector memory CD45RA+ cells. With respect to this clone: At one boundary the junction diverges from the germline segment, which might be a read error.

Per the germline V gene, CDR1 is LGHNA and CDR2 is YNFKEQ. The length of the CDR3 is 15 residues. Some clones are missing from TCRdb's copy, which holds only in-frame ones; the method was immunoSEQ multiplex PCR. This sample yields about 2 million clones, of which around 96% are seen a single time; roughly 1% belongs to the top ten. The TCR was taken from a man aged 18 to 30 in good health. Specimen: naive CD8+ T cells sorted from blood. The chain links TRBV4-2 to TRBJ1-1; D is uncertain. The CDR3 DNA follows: TGTGCCAGCAACCAAGAGTTGGTGCAGTCCACTGAAGCTTTCTTT. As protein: CASNQELVQSTEAFF.